Shown below are 32 T cell receptor beta chains from a single sample sequenced in a study of shared clonotypes between healthy human individuals. Sequencing used immunoSEQ multiplex PCR; TCRdb keeps in-frame clones, though not all of them. The table has about 690,000 clones, about 92% seen once. The sequencing input was memory CD8+ T cells from PBMCs. The subset denotes: CD45RO+ cells pooled with CCR7-negative TemRA cells. These receptor sequences come from a man aged 18 to 30 in good health. Some clones in this sample may be carry-over from other donors' samples.

The table lists this clone with a few counts. V usage is TRBV5-8 and J usage is TRBJ2-2; 7 bases line up with TRBD2. The CDR3 is made up of 17 amino acids. Germline V CDR1 and CDR2: SGHTS, YDEGEE. J was trimmed by 5 bases and V by 4 bases; bases with no gene match: 14. CDR3: CASSLPLLAGATGELFF. CDR3 in DNA: TGTGCCAGCAGCCTCCCTTTGTTGGCGGGAGCTACCGGGGAGCTGTTTTTT. Full variable domain (rest looked up from reference TRBV5-8 and TRBJ2-2): EAGVTQSPTHLIKTRGQQATLRCSPISGHTSVYWYQQALGLGLQFLLWYDEGEERNRGNFPPRFSGRQFPNYSSELNVNALELEDSALYLCASSLPLLAGATGELFFGEGSRLTVL.

This clone was seen a single time. V gene TRBV7-3 combines with J gene TRBJ2-3; TRBD1 aligns across 10 bases. Per germline, CDR1 SGHTA and CDR2 FQGTGA. The CDR3 covers 14 residues. With 4 bases clipped from V and 4 bases from J, the junction kept 2 bases outside the gene matches. CDR3 in amino acids: CASSSTGGADTQYF. In DNA form, the CDR3 reads TGTGCCAGCAGCTCGACAGGGGGCGCAGATACGCAGTATTTT.

V usage is TRBV9 and J usage is TRBJ2-3; D perhaps matches TRBD1 (5 bases). The V and J ends lost 0 bases and 6 bases respectively, with 14 bases between them. The CDR3 consists of 15 residues. The V gene's germline CDR1 is SGDLS and CDR2 YYNGEE. The CDR3 nucleotides read TGTGCCAGCAGCGTAGCTACGACGGACACCGATACGCAGTATTTT. Encoded protein: CASSVATTDTDTQYF.

This clone was seen a few times. The J gene is TRBJ1-1, the V gene TRBV7-9; a possible D gene is TRBD1 (5 bases). The CDR3 has 18 amino acids. Germline V lookup: CDR1 SEHNR, CDR2 FQNEAQ (reference sequence). V was trimmed by 1 base and J by 0 bases, leaving 18 bases between them. CDR3 sequence reads: CASSLGPGNRLMNTEAFF. Written as DNA, the CDR3 is TGTGCCAGCAGCTTAGGGCCAGGGAATCGCTTGATGAACACTGAAGCTTTCTTT.

The J gene is TRBJ2-3, the V gene TRBV27; D call uncertain. With 2 bases removed from V and 4 bases from J, the gap between germline ends came to 10 bases. CDR3 length equals 14 residues. Germline values: CDR1 MNHEY, CDR2 SMNVEV (reference sequence). CDR3 DNA: TGTGCCAGCAGTTTAGTTTTTCTGGCAGATACGCAGTATTTT. Protein product: CASSLVFLADTQYF.

The chain carries TRBV19 and TRBJ1-5; D not certain. Germline values: CDR1 LNHDA, CDR2 SQIVND (reference sequence). The CDR3 is made up of 15 amino acids. V was clipped by 2 bases and J by 0 bases, with 8 bases between them. CDR3 sequence: CASSITDYSNQPQHF. CDR3 bases: TGTGCCAGTAGTATAACAGACTATAGCAATCAGCCCCAGCATTTT.

This chain connects TRBV4-3 to TRBJ2-2, with TRBD2 identical over 9 bases. Trimming at V came to 1 base and at J to 0 bases, leaving 9 bases not matched to a gene. Per the germline V gene, CDR1 is LGHNA and CDR2 is YSLEER. This CDR3 is 19 amino acids long. The CDR3, as DNA: TGCGCCAGCAGCCAAGGAAGTAGCGGGAGAGTGGCGAACACCGGGGAGCTGTTTTTT. Translated: CASSQGSSGRVANTGELFF.

This clone has only a few counts. The rearrangement links TRBV25-1 to TRBJ1-1; D uncertain. Deletions cut 8 bases from V and 8 bases from J, with 12 bases between. Germline CDR1 and CDR2: MGHDK and SYGVNS. The CDR3 is made up of 11 amino acids. The CDR3 DNA is TGTGCCAGCGGGTGGGGAAGCGAAGCTTTCTTT. Its protein product is CASGWGSEAFF.

The chain links TRBV6-1 to TRBJ1-1, with a possible D match to TRBD1 (6 bases). Germline V CDR1 and CDR2: MNHNS, SASEGT. The CDR3 covers 13 residues. Trimming removed 7 bases from V and 5 bases from J, with 14 bases in between. The DNA of the CDR3 is TGTGCCAGCAAGATACAGGGAGGAACTGAAGCTTTCTTT. Translated: CASKIQGGTEAFF.

This sequence joins TRBV7-8 and TRBJ1-1, with unresolved D. Trimming shortened V by 5 bases and J by 7 bases, and 17 bases separated the two germline ends. Germline CDR1 is SGHVS and CDR2 is FQNEAQ. The CDR3 covers 14 residues. CDR3 in amino acids: CASSPLSAGGEAFF. CDR3 DNA sequence: TGTGCCAGCAGCCCCCTGTCCGCCGGAGGTGAAGCTTTCTTT.

As concerns this clone: The same CDR3 is also encoded by other DNA sequences in this sample. The chain employs TRBV9 and TRBJ2-2, with D perhaps TRBD2 (5 bases). CDR1 and CDR2 from the germline V gene are SGDLS and YYNGEE. There are 13 residues in the CDR3. Trimming took 2 bases from V and 4 from J, leaving 6 bases between them. CDR3 region: CASSVGGTGELFF. In nucleotides, the CDR3 is TGTGCCAGCAGCGTCGGAGGCACCGGGGAGCTGTTTTTT.

This chain connects TRBV6-5 to TRBJ2-7; a possible D gene is TRBD1 (5 bases). Germline loops: CDR1 MNHEY, CDR2 SVGAGI. The CDR3 runs to 13 residues. Trimming shortened V by 6 bases and J by 4 bases, and 13 bases separated the two germline ends. Here the CDR3 reads CASSPGARYEQYF. CDR3 coding DNA: TGTGCCAGCAGCCCTGGGGCGCGGTACGAGCAGTACTTC.

This clone was seen a single time. The chain joins TRBV13 to TRBJ2-7; D perhaps matches TRBD1 (6 bases). With 5 bases removed from V and 0 bases from J, the gap between germline ends came to 11 bases. CDR3 length: 14 residues. Germline CDR1 is PRHDT and CDR2 is FYEKMQ (reference sequence). This chain's CDR3 is CASSADRYSYEQYF. The CDR3 DNA reads TGTGCCAGCAGCGCGGACAGATACTCCTACGAGCAGTACTTC.

The table lists this clone with a count of one. V gene TRBV27 combines with J gene TRBJ1-5; D remains ambiguous. Germline-derived CDR1 and CDR2 are MNHEY and SMNVEV (reference sequence). V lost 2 bases, J lost 3 bases, and 23 bases lay in between. CDR3 size: 19 residues. The chain's CDR3 is CASSLTWTASLSVNQPQHF. The CDR3 bases are TGTGCCAGCAGTTTAACTTGGACGGCTAGTCTTAGTGTCAATCAGCCCCAGCATTTT.

The CDR3 reads CASSSKVGRVPEKLFF. The CDR3 coding sequence is TGTGCCAGCAGCTCCAAAGTTGGTAGGGTACCTGAAAAACTGTTTTTT. The rearrangement links TRBV7-9 to TRBJ1-4; D gene unclear. Germline CDR1 and CDR2: SEHNR and FQNEAQ (reference sequence). CDR3 length: 16 residues. V lost 4 bases and J lost 7, with 19 bases in between.

This rearrangement joins TRBV4-3 to TRBJ1-4; possible D gene TRBD1, 6 bases. This CDR3 comprises 15 residues. Trimming pared 1 base from V and 7 bases from J, leaving 13 bases between. Germline V gene data show CDR1 as LGHNA and CDR2 as YSLEER. CDR3 nucleotides: TGCGCCAGCAGCCAAGCTCAGGGGACGGGTGAAAAACTGTTTTTT. Its translation is CASSQAQGTGEKLFF.

The chain links TRBV11-3 to TRBJ1-4; TRBD1 might be the D (6 bases). Germline V gives CDR1 SGHNT, CDR2 YENEEA. The V end lost 1 base, the J end lost 6 bases, and 15 bases lay between the germline ends. The CDR3 is 16 amino acids. CDR3 loop: CASSLVRTENYEKLFF. CDR3 in DNA: TGTGCCAGCAGCTTAGTTAGGACAGAGAATTATGAAAAACTGTTTTTT.

The chain has TRBV9 and TRBJ2-7, with 7 bases that match TRBD2. The V segment lost 3 bases and the J segment 3 bases; nucleotides outside the gene matches: 6. The CDR3 extends over 14 amino acids. Germline V CDR1 and CDR2: SGDLS, YYNGEE. This chain's CDR3 is CASSGRESFYEQYF. The CDR3 coding sequence is TGTGCCAGCAGCGGGCGGGAGAGCTTCTACGAGCAGTACTTC.

This clone was seen just once. The rearrangement links TRBV14 to TRBJ2-1, with 10 bases lining up with TRBD2. With V trimmed by 6 bases and J by 5 bases, 7 bases remained unmatched. This CDR3 is built from 15 residues. The germline V gene has CDR1 SGHDN and CDR2 FVKESK. CDR3 region: CASRRRSGRDNEQFF. The CDR3 DNA sequence: TGTGCCAGCAGACGGAGGAGCGGGAGGGACAATGAGCAGTTCTTC. Complete variable domain (other parts from reference TRBV14 and TRBJ2-1): EAGVTQFPSHSVIEKGQTVTLRCDPISGHDNLYWYRRVMGKEIKFLLHFVKESKQDESGMPNNRFLAERTGGTYSTLKVQPAELEDSGVYFCASRRRSGRDNEQFFGPGTRLTVL.

V and J are TRBV19 and TRBJ1-1, with no clear D. Germline V gene data show CDR1 as LNHDA and CDR2 as SQIVND (reference sequence). This CDR3 is built from 12 residues. Deletions cut 1 base from V and 7 bases from J, with 7 bases between. CDR3 in amino acids: CASSIGRFEAFF. The CDR3 nucleotides are TGTGCCAGTAGTATAGGGCGATTTGAAGCTTTCTTT.

In its sample, this clone was seen once. The V gene is TRBV11-2, the J gene TRBJ2-2; unclear D gene. The CDR3 totals 18 residues. V gave up 5 bases and J gave up 4 bases, with 23 bases separating them. Germline CDR1 and CDR2: SGHAT and FQNNGV. The CDR3 region has the DNA TGTGCCAGCAGCGCCCCATCGACACTACCCAGGCCCACCGGGGAGCTGTTTTTT. Protein product: CASSAPSTLPRPTGELFF.

This chain joins TRBV10-3 and TRBJ2-1; weak D call: TRBD1 (7 bases). Trimming stripped 6 bases from V and 4 bases from J, with 19 bases between. This CDR3 comprises 16 residues. Germline CDR1 ENHRY, CDR2 SYGVKD. Here the CDR3 DNA reads TGTGCCATCAGGGACACAGGGGCGGGGTCGTACAATGAGCAGTTCTTC. Amino acid sequence: CAIRDTGAGSYNEQFF.

The chain recombines TRBV28 with TRBJ2-2, with 8 positions matching TRBD2. Germline-derived CDR1 and CDR2 are MDHEN and SYDVKM. CDR3 length equals 15 residues. V dropped 4 bases and J dropped 6; count of bases not matched to a gene: 7. Here the CDR3 DNA reads TGTGCCAGCAGTTACGCGGGAGGCGCGGCCGGGGAGCTGTTTTTT. Protein sequence: CASSYAGGAAGELFF.

This clone occurred a few times. V usage is TRBV2 and J usage is TRBJ1-1; no reliable D call. Germline CDR1 and CDR2: SNHLY and FYNNEI. The CDR3 covers 12 residues. Between the trimmed V and J ends, which lost 10 bases and 0 bases, there was a span of 9 bases. CDR3 in amino acids: CATPRVNTEAFF. The CDR3 DNA reads TGTGCCACACCCCGGGTGAACACTGAAGCTTTCTTT. The full variable domain, with the rest looked up from reference TRBV2 and TRBJ1-1, is EPEVTQTPSHQVTQMGQEVILRCVPISNHLYFYWYRQILGQKVEFLVSFYNNEISEKSEIFDDQFSVERPDGSNFTLKIRSTKLEDSAMYFCATPRVNTEAFFGQGTRLTVV.

Note on this clone: This specimen includes other DNA sequences encoding the same CDR3. The V call is TRBV9, the J call TRBJ2-7; 7 nucleotides match TRBD2. The V gene end was trimmed by 0 bases and the J gene end by 1 base; junction bases not matched to a gene: 4. The CDR3 totals 15 residues. Germline V gives CDR1 SGDLS, CDR2 YYNGEE. The CDR3 loop reads CASSVGSGSSYEQYF. The CDR3 bases are TGTGCCAGCAGCGTAGGTAGCGGGTCGTCCTACGAGCAGTACTTC.

The chain couples TRBV10-2 to TRBJ1-5; TRBD1 aligns across 9 bases. The CDR3 length is 17 residues. Germline values: CDR1 WSHSY, CDR2 SAAADI. After removal of 2 bases from V and 0 bases from J, the junction contained 5 bases not matched to a gene. In DNA form, the CDR3 reads TGCGCCAGCAGTGAGATTGGGACAGGGACTAGCAATCAGCCCCAGCATTTT. This translates into CASSEIGTGTSNQPQHF.

The chain combines TRBV6-1 with TRBJ1-2; TRBD1 matches at 7 bases. CDR1 MNHNS and CDR2 SASEGT come from the germline V gene. J was trimmed by 8 bases and V by 5 bases; bases with no gene match: 5. The CDR3 length is 12 residues. As DNA, the CDR3 is TGTGCCAGCAGTTTGTACAGGGGCGGCTACACCTTC. Translated: CASSLYRGGYTF.

The chain couples TRBV19 to TRBJ2-7; D might be TRBD2 (5 bases). This CDR3 contains 15 residues. Trimming cost V 3 bases and J 3 bases, with 15 bases left between them. The germline gives CDR1 LNHDA, CDR2 SQIVND (reference sequence). CDR3 sequence reads: CASSIRDKVRYEQYF. In DNA, the CDR3 is TGTGCCAGTAGTATCCGGGATAAGGTTCGCTACGAGCAGTACTTC.

V usage is TRBV4-3 and J usage is TRBJ2-7; tentative D call: TRBD2 (5 bases). V was trimmed by 4 bases and J by 2 bases, leaving 15 bases between them. The germline V gene has CDR1 LGHNA and CDR2 YSLEER. The CDR3 runs to 15 residues. CDR3 sequence: CASSPGFGTAYEQYF. In DNA, the CDR3 is TGCGCCAGCAGCCCGGGGTTTGGCACAGCCTACGAGCAGTACTTC.

This clone has only one observation. This chain uses TRBV27 with TRBJ2-1; 10 bases are shared with TRBD2. The CDR3 consists of 17 residues. Germline V gives CDR1 MNHEY, CDR2 SMNVEV (reference sequence). J gave up 5 bases and V 5 bases, and 12 bases lay outside the gene matches. The CDR3 DNA is TGTGCCAGCAGTCCCCGTTTACTAGCGGGACGAAACAATGAGCAGTTCTTC. Protein sequence: CASSPRLLAGRNNEQFF.

This chain joins TRBV2 and TRBJ2-7, with 9 positions matching TRBD2. CDR3 length: 16 amino acids. In germline, CDR1 is SNHLY, CDR2 FYNNEI. Trimming removed 3 bases from V and 0 bases from J; junction bases left unmatched: 6. CDR3 sequence (DNA): TGTGCCAGCAGTGATCCGCTAGCGGGACCCTCCTACGAGCAGTACTTC. Its translation is CASSDPLAGPSYEQYF.

The chain links TRBV7-9 to TRBJ2-7; D not resolved. V dropped 1 base and J dropped 0 bases, with 4 bases sitting between them. CDR1 is SEHNR and CDR2 is FQNEAQ in the germline V gene (reference sequence). CDR3 length equals 13 residues. In DNA, the CDR3 is TGTGCCAGCAGCTTAGTCGACTCCTACGAGCAGTACTTC. It codes for CASSLVDSYEQYF.